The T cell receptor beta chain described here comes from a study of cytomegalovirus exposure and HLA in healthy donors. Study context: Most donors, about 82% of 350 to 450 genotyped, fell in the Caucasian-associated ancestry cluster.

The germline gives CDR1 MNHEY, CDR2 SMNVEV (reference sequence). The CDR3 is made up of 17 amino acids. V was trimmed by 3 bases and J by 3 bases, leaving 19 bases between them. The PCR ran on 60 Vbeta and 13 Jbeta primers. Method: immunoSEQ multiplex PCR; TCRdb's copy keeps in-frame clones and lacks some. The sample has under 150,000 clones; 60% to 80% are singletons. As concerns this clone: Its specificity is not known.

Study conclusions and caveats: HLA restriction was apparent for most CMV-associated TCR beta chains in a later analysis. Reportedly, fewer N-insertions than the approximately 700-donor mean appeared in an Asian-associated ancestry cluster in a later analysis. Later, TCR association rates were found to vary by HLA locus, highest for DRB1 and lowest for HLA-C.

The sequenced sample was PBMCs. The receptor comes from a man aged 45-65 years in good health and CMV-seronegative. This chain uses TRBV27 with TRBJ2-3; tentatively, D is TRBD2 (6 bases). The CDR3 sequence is CASSFIPPGLQTDTQYF. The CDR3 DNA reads TGTGCCAGCAGTTTTATCCCACCGGGACTTCAGACAGATACGCAGTATTTT.